This T cell receptor (beta chain) originates from a study of T cell clusters in autoimmune cytopenias. On the study more broadly: A median of roughly 53,000 TRB reads per sample yielded a median around 2,500 distinct clonotypes. General study findings and limits: The cluster-lack signature was not seen for secondary cytopenia versus chronic lymphocytic leukemia. Primary autoimmune cytopenia patients seemingly lacked the physiological T cell clusters found in healthy donors. Compared with active autoimmune hepatitis patients, healthy donors showed about 2.8-fold more exclusive TRB clusters.

One tube held mixed TRB-A and TRB-B primer pools for touch-down PCR. TCRdb reprocessed the multiplex PCR reads, keeping one entry per CDR3 protein, no DNA. In total, the table holds around 710 distinct CDR3 sequences. TRB amplification used approximately 250 ng of peripheral blood genomic DNA. Note on this clonotype: Its antigen remains unknown.

The sequencing input was peripheral blood. The sequence was collected from a human donor with an autoimmune cytopenia or autoimmune hepatitis (not recorded which).

The chain's CDR3 is CASSLPADYEQYF. This rearrangement joins TRBV7-9 to TRBJ2-7. Germline lookup yields CDR1 SEHNR and CDR2 FQNEAQ (reference sequence). The CDR3 loop spans 13 amino acids.